The next 15 T cell receptor beta chains were all read from a single sample in a study of blood T cells in healthy people across ages. For the second PCR, which ran for about 6 to 11 cycles, a sample-barcoded 5' primer and a J-beta primer mix were used. TCRdb ran MiXCR on the 5' RACE reads and lists one entry per CDR3 protein. The sample carries about 900,000 distinct CDR3 sequences, roughly 50% recorded once. The specimen sequenced was blood. Every receptor here comes from a man younger than 45 in good health.

Concerning this clonotype itself: A much larger clone differs from this one at a single base, so this may be a read error. The rearrangement joins TRBV10-3 to TRBJ1-2; 10 nucleotides match TRBD1. CDR3 size: 15 residues. Germline assignment: CDR1 ENHRY and CDR2 SYGVKD. Trimming removed 10 bases from V and 7 bases from J; junction bases left unmatched: 15. The CDR3: CATQGQGQGISGYTF. The CDR3 DNA is TGTGCCACCCAGGGCCAGGGACAGGGGATCTCTGGCTACACCTTC.

This clonotype has just one count. A much larger clone lies one base from this, so it may be a read error. This chain joins TRBV10-3 and TRBJ2-4, with D possibly TRBD2 on 6 matching bases. The CDR3 contains 14 residues. CDR1 ENHRY and CDR2 SYGVKD come from the germline V gene. The CDR3 nucleotides read TGTGCCAGCAGTTACGGGACTGGGAACTACAAGCAGTACTTC. It specifies CASSYGTGNYKQYF.

The chain employs TRBV20-1 and TRBJ2-3; D is possibly TRBD2 (5 bases). The germline CDR1 and CDR2 sequences are DFQATT and SNEGSKA (reference sequence). The V end lost 4 bases, the J end lost 6 bases, and 11 bases lay between the germline ends. This CDR3 contains 12 residues. CDR3 in DNA: TGCAGTGCTAAGAGCGGTTTGGATACGCAGTATTTT. Protein sequence: CSAKSGLDTQYF.

The chain has TRBV9 and TRBJ2-5, with 7 bases fitting TRBD1. The J call may be incorrect, as the DNA end agrees better with TRBJ2-7. Germline V gene data show CDR1 as SGDLS and CDR2 as YYNGEE. This CDR3 is built from 14 residues. For the CDR3, the DNA is TGTGCCAGCAGCGAGGGACAGCCGGTGGCCGAGCAGTACTTC. Encoded protein: CASSEGQPVAEQYF.

This clonotype has more than one count but fewer than ten. The V call is TRBV6-5, the J call TRBJ2-3; D call uncertain. The V and J ends lost 2 bases and 2 bases respectively, with 8 bases between them. There are 14 residues in the CDR3. CDR1 and CDR2 (germline): MNHEY, SVGAGI. The CDR3 is CASSYRTDTDTQYF. DNA of the CDR3: TGTGCCAGCAGTTACCGCACAGACACAGATACGCAGTATTTT.

Ten or more counts support this clonotype. This chain uses TRBV29-1 with TRBJ1-2, with TRBD1 matching 8 bases. The CDR3 has 13 residues. With 6 bases clipped from V and 4 bases from J, the junction kept 7 bases outside the gene matches. Germline CDR1 reads SQVTM; CDR2 reads ANQGSEA. CDR3 loop: CSVATGVGYGYTF. CDR3 in DNA: TGCAGCGTGGCGACAGGGGTAGGCTATGGCTACACCTTC.

The V call is TRBV20-1, the J call TRBJ1-2; D not certain. This CDR3 contains 13 residues. Germline-derived CDR1 and CDR2 are DFQATT and SNEGSKA (reference sequence). The V end was cut by 1 base, the J end by 4 bases, with 10 bases between. CDR3 bases: TGCAGTGCTAGAGTCGGCGGAGCCTATGGCTACACCTTC. It is translated as CSARVGGAYGYTF.

V and J are TRBV18 and TRBJ2-2, with 7 positions matching TRBD1. Germline loops: CDR1 KGHSH, CDR2 LQKENI. Trimming took 1 base from V and 6 from J; bases not matched to a gene: 5. The CDR3 runs 15 residues. Here the CDR3 reads CASSPQQGISGELFF. DNA for the CDR3: TGTGCCAGCTCACCACAACAGGGGATTTCCGGGGAGCTGTTTTTT.

In nucleotides, the CDR3 is TGTGCCAGCAGCTTGGTAGCTTCATTCTCCTACAATGAGCAGTTCTTC. Encoded protein: CASSLVASFSYNEQFF. This chain connects TRBV5-6 to TRBJ2-1, with no clear D. CDR3 length: 16 residues. Germline loops: CDR1 SGHDT, CDR2 YYEEEE. V was cut by 0 bases and J by 0 bases, with 10 bases left in between.

This sequence joins TRBV29-1 and TRBJ2-1; a weak D match, TRBD2 (5 bases). V was trimmed by 6 bases and J by 5 bases, leaving 5 bases between them. This CDR3 spans 10 amino acids. Per the germline V gene, CDR1 is SQVTM and CDR2 is ANQGSEA. CDR3 nucleotide sequence: TGCAGCGTCGGGGACAATGAGCAGTTCTTC. This codes for CSVGDNEQFF.

The rearrangement uses TRBV9 and TRBJ2-1; 10 nucleotides match TRBD2. Unmatched junction bases numbered 23, after V lost 3 bases and J lost 5 bases. The germline CDR1 and CDR2 sequences are SGDLS and YYNGEE. The CDR3 has 21 amino acids. CDR3 sequence reads: CASSDLDLRGPSGGEDNEQFF. The CDR3, as DNA: TGTGCCAGCAGCGACCTAGACCTTAGGGGTCCTAGCGGGGGAGAAGACAATGAGCAGTTCTTC.

This clonotype was seen more than once but under ten times. The V call is TRBV28, the J call TRBJ2-7, with no clear D. The CDR3 is 12 amino acids. Trimming pared 2 bases from V and 7 bases from J, leaving 9 bases between. Per the germline V gene, CDR1 is MDHEN and CDR2 is SYDVKM. CDR3 sequence: CASSLIGREQYF. The CDR3 DNA reads TGTGCCAGCAGTTTAATCGGTAGAGAGCAGTACTTC.

The V call is TRBV5-1, the J call TRBJ2-1, with D possibly matching TRBD1 (6 bases). CDR1 and CDR2 from the germline V gene are SGHRS and YFSETQ. V was pared by 3 bases and J by 7 bases, with 14 bases between. The CDR3 runs 14 residues. CDR3 nucleotides: TGCGCCAGCAGCTCAGGGGCAGTGAGGAATGAGCAGTTCTTC. This translates into CASSSGAVRNEQFF.

This clonotype showed up many times. The chain combines TRBV29-1 with TRBJ2-7; 7 nucleotides agree with TRBD1. CDR1 and CDR2 (germline): SQVTM, ANQGSEA. The V and J ends lost 5 bases and 5 bases, in that order; junction bases with no gene match: 12. The CDR3 runs 14 residues. The CDR3 loop reads CSVRGRLTLDEQYF. The CDR3 coding sequence is TGCAGCGTTAGGGGGCGGCTCACTTTGGACGAGCAGTACTTC.

A few counts support this clonotype. The V gene is TRBV12-3 or TRBV12-4, the J gene TRBJ2-1; no definite D call. Deletions cut 3 bases from V and 4 bases from J, with 13 bases between. The CDR3 totals 15 residues. The CDR3 region is CASSLSGVVYNEQFF. CDR3 sequence (DNA): TGTGCCAGCAGTTTGAGTGGGGTGGTGTACAATGAGCAGTTCTTC.